The next 11 T cell receptor beta chains were all read from a single sample in a study of tumour-infiltrating T cells in Burkitt lymphoma. TCRdb's table, derived via immunoSEQ multiplex PCR, lists solely in-frame clones and lacks some. The table has more than 2,500 clones, 76% seen once. The sequenced material came from tumor tissue. These receptors were obtained from a human donor with diffuse large B-cell lymphoma.

This sequence joins TRBV1 and TRBJ1-2; the table's D call TRBD1 went unverified against the DNA. TRBV1 is recorded as a pseudogene. This CDR3 is 15 amino acids long. The DNA of the CDR3 is TGCACCAGCAGCCAAGATTGGTCCAGGGACTATGGCTACACCTTC. Encoded protein: CTSSQDWSRDYGYTF.

The chain couples TRBV5-1 to TRBJ1-4, with D hard to call. CDR1 and CDR2 from the germline V gene are SGHRS and YFSETQ. CDR3 length: 16 amino acids. Trimming pared 4 bases from V and 7 bases from J, leaving 20 bases between. CDR3 DNA sequence: TGCGCCAGCAGCACTACCCCGGTAAGGGTGGGTGAAAAACTGTTTTTT. Protein sequence: CASSTTPVRVGEKLFF.

The V gene is TRBV11-3, the J gene TRBJ2-1, with TRBD2 matching 10 bases. Germline V gene sequence: CDR1 SGHNT, CDR2 YENEEA. Trimming removed 5 bases from V and 3 bases from J; junction bases left unmatched: 4. This CDR3 is built from 15 residues. This CDR3 reads CASSPPSGGYNEQFF. CDR3 sequence (DNA): TGTGCCAGCAGCCCTCCTAGCGGGGGCTACAATGAGCAGTTCTTC.

This sequence joins TRBV2 and TRBJ2-1; 12 bases align to TRBD2. The ends lost 4 bases at V and 3 bases at J; junction bases unmatched: 7. Germline loops: CDR1 SNHLY, CDR2 FYNNEI. The CDR3 length is 17 residues. The CDR3 bases are TGTGCCAGCAGTGGGACCAGACTAGCGGGAGTCTACAATGAGCAGTTCTTC. Translation: CASSGTRLAGVYNEQFF.

With respect to this clone: Other DNA sequences of this sample code for an identical CDR3. The rearrangement joins TRBV5-4 to TRBJ2-5, with TRBD1 identical over 12 bases. CDR1 is SGHNT, CDR2 YYREEE, per germline (reference sequence). Trimming at V came to 4 bases and at J to 3 bases, leaving 1 base not matched to a gene. The CDR3 spans 14 residues. The CDR3: CASSGTGGEETQYF. The CDR3 DNA is TGTGCCAGCAGCGGGACAGGGGGCGAAGAGACCCAGTACTTC.

The chain recombines TRBV7-2 with TRBJ2-5; a weak D match, TRBD2 (7 bases). The ends were cut back, 3 bases at V and 5 bases at J, with 10 bases in the middle. The CDR3 is 13 residues long. Germline CDR1 reads SGHTA; CDR2 reads FQGNSA. This CDR3 reads CASSFTGGETQYF. CDR3 nucleotides: TGTGCCAGCAGCTTCACGGGGGGCGAGACCCAGTACTTC. The full variable domain, completed using reference TRBV7-2 and TRBJ2-5, is GAGVSQSPSNKVTEKGKDVELRCDPISGHTALYWYRQSLGQGLEFLIYFQGNSAPDKSGLPSDRFSAERTGGSVSTLTIQRTQQEDSAVYLCASSFTGGETQYFGPGTRLLVL.

This clone was detected a few times. The chain recombines TRBV5-4 with TRBJ2-6; possible D gene TRBD2, 6 bases. The CDR3 loop spans 14 amino acids. Germline values: CDR1 SGHNT, CDR2 YYREEE (reference sequence). Trimming cost V 2 bases and J 10 bases, with 13 bases left between them. This chain's CDR3 is CASSFGGDSNVLTF. The CDR3 nucleotides are TGTGCCAGCAGCTTTGGTGGGGACTCTAACGTCCTGACTTTC.

The chain employs TRBV19 and TRBJ2-1, with D possibly being TRBD2 (6 bases). The CDR3 sequence is 16 residues long. Germline V gene data show CDR1 as LNHDA and CDR2 as SQIVND (reference sequence). V lost 6 bases, J lost 0 bases, and 15 bases lay in between. The DNA of the CDR3 is TGTGCCAGTAGGGACTACCAACCGAGCTCCTACAATGAGCAGTTCTTC. This encodes CASRDYQPSSYNEQFF.

The V and J genes are TRBV29-1 and TRBJ1-2, with 9 bases lining up with TRBD1. Germline CDR1 and CDR2: SQVTM and ANQGSEA. The CDR3 sequence is 12 residues long. Trimming took 4 bases from V and 6 from J; bases not matched to a gene: 3. The CDR3 region has the DNA TGCAGCGTTGGGGACAGGGACCATGGCTACACCTTC. Amino acid sequence: CSVGDRDHGYTF.

This chain uses TRBV28 with TRBJ2-2; 10 bases align to TRBD1. From germline, CDR1 is MDHEN and CDR2 SYDVKM. J was trimmed by 3 bases and V by 4 bases; bases with no gene match: 5. CDR3 length: 16 residues. The CDR3 region is CASSYSGTGDTGELFF. The CDR3 region has the DNA TGTGCCAGCAGTTACTCCGGGACAGGGGACACCGGGGAGCTGTTTTTT.

CDR3 amino acids: CASSLAVDQPQHF. In nucleotides, the CDR3 is TGTGCCAGCAGCTTGGCCGTAGATCAGCCCCAGCATTTT. V and J are TRBV5-4 and TRBJ1-5, with D uncertain. V was shortened by 0 bases and J by 5 bases, with 6 bases between the two germline ends. CDR3 length: 13 residues. Germline V gives CDR1 SGHNT, CDR2 YYREEE (reference sequence).